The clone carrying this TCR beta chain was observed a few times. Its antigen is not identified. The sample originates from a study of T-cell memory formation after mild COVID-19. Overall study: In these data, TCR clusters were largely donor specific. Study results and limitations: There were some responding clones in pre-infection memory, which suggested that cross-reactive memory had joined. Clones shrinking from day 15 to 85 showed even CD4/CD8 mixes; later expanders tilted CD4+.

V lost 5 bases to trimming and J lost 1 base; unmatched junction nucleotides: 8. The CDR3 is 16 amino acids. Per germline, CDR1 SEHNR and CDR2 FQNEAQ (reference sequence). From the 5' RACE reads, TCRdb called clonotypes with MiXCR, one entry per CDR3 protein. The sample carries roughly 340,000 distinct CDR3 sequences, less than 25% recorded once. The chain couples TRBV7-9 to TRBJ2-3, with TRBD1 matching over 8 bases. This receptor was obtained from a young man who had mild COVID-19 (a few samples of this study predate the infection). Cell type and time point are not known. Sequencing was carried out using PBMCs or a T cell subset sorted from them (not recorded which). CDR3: CASSGRQGRRTDTQYF. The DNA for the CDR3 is TGTGCCAGCAGCGGCAGACAGGGGAGACGCACAGATACGCAGTATTTT.